Listed below are T cell receptor beta chains from one sample, sequenced in a study of T cells in localized non-small cell lung cancer. TCRdb's table, derived via immunoSEQ multiplex PCR, lists solely in-frame clones and lacks some. The data contain tens of thousands of clones, 88% of them seen just once; the ten biggest clones take up 2.6%. The sequences come from peripheral blood, collected before any cancer treatment. The receptors stem from a female donor older than 55 with stage I squamous cell lung carcinoma. The CDR3 runs from the conserved cysteine through the conserved F or W. D genes are given only for firm matches. Size is stated for part of the rows, as once, few or many counts, or as a class when the clone is expanded.

d_call clone_size j_call v_call cdr3_nt cdr3_aa
. once TRBJ1-5 TRBV19 TGTGCCAGTAGTATAGGCGCGGCTGGCAGTCAGCCCCAGCATTTT CASSIGAAGSQPQHF
. . TRBJ1-5 TRBV27 TGTGCCAGCAGTTTAATCGACGGCAATCAGCCCCAGCATTTT CASSLIDGNQPQHF
. once TRBJ2-7 TRBV5-6 TGTGCCAGCAGCTTGAAAGGGTTCTACGAGCAGTACTTC CASSLKGFYEQYF
. . TRBJ2-7 TRBV7-3 TGTGCCAGCAGCCCCTCGGCCAGCTCCTACGAGCAGTACTTC CASSPSASSYEQYF
. . TRBJ2-1 TRBV6-1 TGTGCCAGCAGCCCGGAGGGGTTCCTGGGGAATGAGCAGTTCTTC CASSPEGFLGNEQFF
. . TRBJ1-2 TRBV7-2 TGTGCCAGCAGCCGACAGTTCTATGGCTACACCTTC CASSRQFYGYTF
. . TRBJ2-1 TRBV7-9 TGTGCCAGCAGCCCAAGGGGGGGGGACGCCTCCCTTAAGAATGAGCAGTTCTTC CASSPRGGDASLKNEQFF
. . TRBJ2-3 TRBV7-9 TGTGCCAGCAGCTTAGCGGGGGTCACAGATACGCAGTATTTT CASSLAGVTDTQYF
TRBD1 . TRBJ2-7 TRBV2 TGTGCCAGCAGTGGGGGGACAGGGGGTTACGAGCAGTACTTC CASSGGTGGYEQYF
. . TRBJ2-1 TRBV7-3 TGTGCCAGCAGCTCGCGAAGGGGTGAGCAGTTCTTC CASSSRRGEQFF
. . TRBJ1-4 TRBV30 TGTGCCTGCCTCCCGGGAAGGTTTAATGAAAAACTGTTTTTT CACLPGRFNEKLFF
TRBD2 once TRBJ2-1 TRBV30 TGTGCCTGGAGACCAAGATGGGGGAGGGACTACAATGAGCAGTTCTTC CAWRPRWGRDYNEQFF
. . TRBJ1-1 TRBV15 TGTGCCACCAGCAGATACCGGGACGGACGCACTGAAGCTTTCTTT CATSRYRDGRTEAFF
TRBD1 . TRBJ2-5 TRBV6-5 TGTGCCAGCAGTAGCTGGACAGGTGGAAAGACCCAGTACTTC CASSSWTGGKTQYF
TRBD2 once TRBJ2-1 TRBV7-2 TGTGCCAGCAGCTACCGGTCGGGGGGAAGTGAGCAGTTCTTC CASSYRSGGSEQFF
TRBD2 . TRBJ2-2 TRBV6-6 TGTGCCAGCATGTCGCCGGGACTACGGAACACCGGGGAGCTGTTTTTT CASMSPGLRNTGELFF
. . TRBJ1-5 TRBV4-1 TGCGCCAGCAGCCAGGGGTCTAGCAATCAGCCCCAGCATTTT CASSQGSSNQPQHF
TRBD1 . TRBJ2-3 TRBV6-5 TGTGCCAGCAGCTTGACAGGGGGCGGGACAGATACGCAGTATTTT CASSLTGGGTDTQYF
TRBD2 . TRBJ2-2 TRBV7-6 TGTGCCAGCAGCTTCCCCGGGACTATCGGGACCGGGGAGCTGTTTTTT CASSFPGTIGTGELFF
TRBD2 . TRBJ2-1 TRBV27 TGTGCCAGCAAAGCGTCCCTTCTAGCGGGAATCTCCTACAATGAGCAGTTCTTC CASKASLLAGISYNEQFF
TRBD2 . TRBJ2-3 TRBV7-9 TGTGCCAGCAGCTTCCTAGCGGGCTACACAGATACGCAGTATTTT CASSFLAGYTDTQYF
TRBD1 . TRBJ1-3 TRBV5-4 TGTGCCAGCAGCTTTGCAGGGGGAGCCCCCTACTTGGGCGGTGGAAACACCATATATTTT CASSFAGGAPYLGGGNTIYF
TRBD2 . TRBJ2-1 TRBV9 TGTGCCAGCAGCGTAGGTAGCGGGATATACAATGAGCAGTTCTTC CASSVGSGIYNEQFF
TRBD2 . TRBJ2-3 TRBV10-1 TGCGCCAGCAGTGATAGCGGGTTCACAGATACGCAGTATTTT CASSDSGFTDTQYF
. few TRBJ1-5 TRBV30 TGTGCCTGGAGTGCCGGAGGCGGTCAGCCCCAGCATTTT CAWSAGGGQPQHF
. . TRBJ2-2 TRBV11-2 TGTGCCAGCAGCCAGGGTAGGAACACCGGGGAGCTGTTTTTT CASSQGRNTGELFF
. . TRBJ2-7 TRBV19 TGTGCCAGTACACGGGGAGGCGAGCAGTACTTC CASTRGGEQYF
TRBD2 medium-sized TRBJ2-1 TRBV11-3 TGTGCCAGCAGCCCCCGGACTAGCGGGGTGAATGAGCAGTTCTTC CASSPRTSGVNEQFF
. . TRBJ1-2 TRBV29-1 TGCAGCGCCTTCACAGGGACCTATGGCTACACCTTC CSAFTGTYGYTF
. . TRBJ2-4 TRBV19 TGTGCCAGTAGTATGGGTGGTTCGGTGGTTGGCGAAAACATTCAGTACTTC CASSMGGSVVGENIQYF
. . TRBJ2-2 TRBV11-2 TGTGCCAGCAGCTTAGGGCAGCGGATATCCACCGGGGAGCTGTTTTTT CASSLGQRISTGELFF
. . TRBJ2-7 TRBV4-1 TGCGCCAGCAGCCAAGTTTCACCGAGGGGCAGCCGCGAGCAGTACTTC CASSQVSPRGSREQYF
. . TRBJ2-1 TRBV7-8 TGTGCCTGCACTCAGGCCCGCTCCTACAATGAGCAGTTCTTC CACTQARSYNEQFF
. . TRBJ2-5 TRBV30 TGTGCCTGGAGTGTACGAAGACAAGAGACCCAGTACTTC CAWSVRRQETQYF
. once TRBJ2-4 TRBV19 TGTGCCAGTAGTATAGATTGGGCGGTCGCCAAAAACATTCAGTACTTC CASSIDWAVAKNIQYF
TRBD1 . TRBJ1-1 TRBV11-2 TGTGCCAGCAGCATGACAGGGGGCGCGAACACTGAAGCTTTCTTT CASSMTGGANTEAFF
TRBD2 . TRBJ2-3 TRBV10-1 TGCGCCAGCAGTACGACTAGCGGAGGCACAGATACGCAGTATTTT CASSTTSGGTDTQYF
. . TRBJ1-5 TRBV15 TGTGCCACCAGGGACTTCGGAATTACGAATCAGCCCCAGCATTTT CATRDFGITNQPQHF
TRBD1 . TRBJ2-1 TRBV19 TGTGCCAGTAGTGTTGGACAGGGTGGGTCCTACAATGAGCAGTTCTTC CASSVGQGGSYNEQFF
. . TRBJ2-1 TRBV30 TGTGCCTGGAGGGGCGCCCGGGACGCAAGGTACAATGAGCAGTTCTTC CAWRGARDARYNEQFF
. . TRBJ1-1 TRBV7-2 TGTGCCAGCAGCTTAGCGCCCGGGTCCTTGGGCACTGAAGCTTTCTTT CASSLAPGSLGTEAFF
. . TRBJ1-2 TRBV5-4 TGTGCCAGCAGCTCAGGGTCTGGCTATGGCTACACCTTC CASSSGSGYGYTF
. once TRBJ1-5 TRBV6-6 TGTGCCAGCAGTTACTCCCCCAGGGGCGGACCCCAGCATTTT CASSYSPRGGPQHF
. . TRBJ2-1 TRBV5-1 TGCGCCAGCAGCTTGGAGGCGCTATACAATGAGCAGTTCTTC CASSLEALYNEQFF
. . TRBJ1-5 TRBV21-1 TGTGCCAGCAGCAAAGATTGGAGGGTAGGTCAGCCCCAGCATTTT CASSKDWRVGQPQHF
. few TRBJ2-6 TRBV27 TGTGCCAGCAGCCGAGAGGGGGGAACTGGGGCCAACGTCCTGACTTTC CASSREGGTGANVLTF